This TCR beta chain was documented in a study of early T cells in non-severe SARS-CoV-2 infection. V lost 5 bases and J 5 bases, leaving 12 bases between the germline ends. The CDR3 is made up of 13 amino acids. Per germline, CDR1 SEHNR and CDR2 FQNEAQ (reference sequence). This clonotype was seen many times. As part of library construction, unique molecular identifiers were attached to individual cDNA molecules. A single record per CDR3 protein comes from TCRdb applying MiXCR to the 5' RACE reads. The table has some 96,000 distinct CDR3 sequences, about 16% seen once. This sequence was found in an adult who was a healthcare worker with PCR-confirmed SARS-CoV-2 infection or an uninfected control (not recorded which). The sample consisted of whole blood. V is TRBV7-9 and J is TRBJ1-1; D not resolved. CDR3 coding DNA: TGTGCCAGCAGCCCACCCCGGACGACTGAAGCTTTCTTT. This translates into CASSPPRTTEAFF.